The table lists the clone carrying this T cell receptor (beta chain) with many counts. It was RNA transcripts that yielded the amplified TCR beta CDR3 regions. A set of HTBI primers served as the primers for a first-round RT-PCR of the TCR CDR3. One entry per CDR3 protein, called by TCRdb with MiXCR from the multiplex PCR reads. Here the sample spans around 600,000 distinct CDR3 sequences, 45% being singletons. The data are from a study of T cells in Graves' hyperthyroidism and ophthalmopathy. Germline V gene sequence: CDR1 SGHTA, CDR2 FQGNSA. V dropped 5 bases and J dropped 2; count of bases not matched to a gene: 6. The CDR3 totals 14 residues.

The chain uses TRBV7-2 and TRBJ2-7, with 7 bases fitting TRBD1. The sequence was obtained from an adult man with Graves' disease, either hyperthyroidism or ophthalmopathy (not recorded which). The sample was peripheral blood or thyroid tissue (not recorded which). CDR3 sequence reads: CASSRDSRTYEQYF. CDR3 bases: TGTGCCAGCAGCCGGGACAGCCGCACCTACGAGCAGTACTTC.